These 27 T cell receptor beta chains originate from one sample sequenced in a study of a mutant IDH1 vaccine in newly diagnosed glioma. Sequenced by immunoSEQ multiplex PCR; TCRdb stores in-frame clones only, minus some. The sample comprises 65,000 to 70,000 clones, around 85% of which are singletons, and 2.9% rests with the top ten. Specified time point: baseline, week 1 (first vaccination visit). Described treatment: pre-vaccination baseline after standard-of-care therapy. Sample: PBMCs, taken from a glioma patient treated with radiotherapy, temozolomide or both. The receptors originated from a man under 40 with glioma.

This clone was counted a single time. The V and J genes are TRBV7-7 and TRBJ2-5; perhaps TRBD1 as D (6 bases). Germline V gene sequence: CDR1 SSHAT, CDR2 FNYEAQ (reference sequence). There are 16 residues in the CDR3. The V end was cut by 10 bases, the J end by 5 bases, with 26 bases between. The DNA for the CDR3 is TGTGCCAACATCATCCGGCCCACAGGGCGACGGGAGACCCAGTACTTC. Its translation is CANIIRPTGRRETQYF.

The chain combines TRBV4-2 with TRBJ1-3; D not certain. Germline V gene sequence: CDR1 LGHNA, CDR2 YNFKEQ. The CDR3 covers 14 residues. Deletions cut 1 base from V and 0 bases from J, with 4 bases between. CDR3 in DNA: TGTGCCAGCAGCCAAGCCTACTCTGGAAACACCATATATTTT. It specifies CASSQAYSGNTIYF.

This clone was picked up one time. The rearrangement uses TRBV6-1 and TRBJ1-1; 7 nucleotides match TRBD1. The CDR3 spans 15 residues. V lost 4 bases to trimming and J lost 4 bases; unmatched junction nucleotides: 9. CDR1 and CDR2 (germline): MNHNS, SASEGT. The CDR3 here is CASSVDRAARTEAFF. The CDR3 DNA follows: TGTGCCAGCAGTGTAGACAGGGCGGCGCGCACTGAAGCTTTCTTT.

J is TRBJ2-4 and V is TRBV4-1, with 7 positions matching TRBD2. The J segment lost 6 bases and the V segment lost 3 bases, leaving 5 bases of the junction unmatched. From germline, CDR1 is MGHRA and CDR2 YSYEKL. The CDR3 length is 14 residues. The CDR3 nucleotides are TGCGCCAGCAGCCATGGAGGGAGGGTAAACATTCAGTACTTC. Its protein is CASSHGGRVNIQYF.

The chain has TRBV19 and TRBJ1-6; 10 bases line up with TRBD1. V lost 5 bases to trimming and J lost 9 bases; unmatched junction nucleotides: 7. CDR3 length: 15 amino acids. Per the germline V gene, CDR1 is LNHDA and CDR2 is SQIVND (reference sequence). The chain's CDR3 is CASSSGQGNSSPLHF. The DNA of the CDR3 is TGTGCCAGTAGTTCGGGACAGGGGAATAGTTCACCCCTCCACTTT. The full variable domain, its missing parts supplied by reference TRBV19 and TRBJ1-6, is DGGITQSPKYLFRKEGQNVTLSCEQNLNHDAMYWYRQDPGQGLRLIYYSQIVNDFQKGDIAEGYSVSREKKESFPLTVTSAQKNPTAFYLCASSSGQGNSSPLHFGNGTRLTVT.

The chain is built from TRBV6-6 and TRBJ2-5; D possibly uses TRBD1 or TRBD2 (5 bases each). The DNA end is a closer match to TRBJ2-7, so the J assignment may be wrong. CDR3 size: 15 residues. Germline CDR1 reads MNHNY; CDR2 reads SVGAGI (reference sequence). DNA for the CDR3: TGTGCCAGCAGTTACTCTCCAGGGAGACGCTACGAGCAGTACTTC. It specifies CASSYSPGRRYEQYF.

CDR3 sequence: CASSLVGWGTRGRNNEQFF. The CDR3 coding sequence is TGTGCCAGCAGCTTAGTCGGCTGGGGTACCAGGGGCCGGAACAATGAGCAGTTCTTC. V and J are TRBV7-9 and TRBJ2-1; the D gene is possibly TRBD1 (6 bases). This CDR3 is 19 amino acids long. Germline V CDR1 and CDR2: SEHNR, FQNEAQ (reference sequence). V was cut by 1 base and J by 5 bases, with 24 bases left in between.

The V gene is TRBV10-2, the J gene TRBJ2-1; perhaps TRBD2 as D (5 bases). The CDR3 is 16 amino acids. V dropped 3 bases and J dropped 6 bases, with 18 bases sitting between them. Germline V gives CDR1 WSHSY, CDR2 SAAADI. CDR3 nucleotide sequence: TGCGCCAGCAGTGAACTTGGACCCCTCGGGATCAATGAGCAGTTCTTC. The encoded protein is CASSELGPLGINEQFF.

The chain uses TRBV5-6 and TRBJ1-2; weak D call: TRBD1 (6 bases). The germline gives CDR1 SGHDT, CDR2 YYEEEE. This CDR3 region has 16 residues. Trimming shortened V by 2 bases and J by 5 bases, and 19 bases separated the two germline ends. CDR3 in DNA: TGTGCCAGCAGCTTACCGGGACACCGAATTGGGTATGGCTACACCTTC. Its translation: CASSLPGHRIGYGYTF. The full variable domain, in which reference TRBV5-6 and TRBJ1-2 provide the parts outside the CDR3, is DAGVTQSPTHLIKTRGQQVTLRCSPKSGHDTVSWYQQALGQGPQFIFQYYEEEERQRGNFPDRFSGHQFPNYSSELNVNALLLGDSALYLCASSLPGHRIGYGYTFGSGTRLTVV.

This clone has only one observation. The J gene is TRBJ2-3, the V gene TRBV4-1; TRBD2 matches 8 bases. This CDR3 contains 17 residues. Unmatched junction bases numbered 16, after V lost 5 bases and J lost 6 bases. Per the germline V gene, CDR1 is MGHRA and CDR2 is YSYEKL. This chain's CDR3 is CASSSGGLGETMDTQYF. Here the CDR3 DNA reads TGCGCCAGCAGCTCCGGGGGACTAGGCGAAACTATGGATACGCAGTATTTT.

This clone was counted a few times. This chain joins TRBV28 and TRBJ1-1, with no clear D. V was clipped by 7 bases and J by 0 bases, with 3 bases between them. Germline CDR1 is MDHEN and CDR2 is SYDVKM. The CDR3 runs to 11 residues. This chain's CDR3 is CASTVNTEAFF. The DNA of the CDR3 is TGTGCCAGCACCGTGAACACTGAAGCTTTCTTT. The variable domain in full, completed from reference TRBV28 and TRBJ1-1, reads DVKVTQSSRYLVKRTGEKVFLECVQDMDHENMFWYRQDPGLGLRLIYFSYDVKMKEKGDIPEGYSVSREKKERFSLILESASTNQTSMYLCASTVNTEAFFGQGTRLTVV.

V gene TRBV28 combines with J gene TRBJ2-2; TRBD2 might be the D (5 bases). In germline, CDR1 is MDHEN, CDR2 SYDVKM. V was shortened by 5 bases and J by 4 bases, with 14 bases between the two germline ends. This CDR3 comprises 15 residues. In DNA, the CDR3 is TGTGCCAGCAGTCCGGGATGGGGTAGCACCGGGGAGCTGTTTTTT. Amino acid sequence: CASSPGWGSTGELFF.

The rearrangement joins TRBV5-5 to TRBJ1-2; D is unresolved. The CDR3 covers 13 residues. CDR1 SGHKS and CDR2 YYEKEE come from the germline V gene (reference sequence). The V end was cut by 0 bases, the J end by 2 bases, with 5 bases between. The CDR3 DNA reads as TGTGCCAGCAGCTTGGAAGGGAACTATGGCTACACCTTC. Amino acid sequence: CASSLEGNYGYTF.

This chain links TRBV7-9 with TRBJ2-5; TRBD1 matches at 9 bases. The J call is uncertain, as TRBJ2-7 better fits the DNA end. The CDR3 has 14 residues. Looked up from germline, CDR1 is SEHNR and CDR2 is FQNEAQ (reference sequence). The chain's CDR3 is CASSLIGQGNEQYF. The CDR3 DNA reads as TGTGCCAGCAGCCTAATTGGACAGGGGAACGAGCAGTACTTC.

The rearrangement joins TRBV6-5 to TRBJ1-5; 7 bases fit TRBD1. Unmatched junction bases numbered 4, after V lost 0 bases and J lost 5 bases. Germline V lookup: CDR1 MNHEY, CDR2 SVGAGI. The CDR3 has 15 amino acids. In nucleotides, the CDR3 is TGTGCCAGCAGTTACTCGCAGGGGGGGGATCAGCCCCAGCATTTT. As protein: CASSYSQGGDQPQHF.

The chain has TRBV5-6 and TRBJ1-2; D not resolved. This CDR3 contains 11 residues. V was shortened by 2 bases and J by 8 bases, with 7 bases between the two germline ends. In germline, CDR1 is SGHDT, CDR2 YYEEEE. CDR3 sequence (DNA): TGTGCCAGCAGCTTTCTGGGGGGCTACACCTTC. Its translation: CASSFLGGYTF.

The chain combines TRBV7-2 with TRBJ2-3; perhaps D is TRBD1 or TRBD2 (5 bases each). V lost 2 bases and J 2 bases, leaving 14 bases between the germline ends. This CDR3 is built from 16 residues. CDR1 and CDR2 from the germline V gene are SGHTA and FQGNSA. The CDR3 sequence is CASSLMGTGYTDTQYF. The CDR3 DNA follows: TGTGCCAGCAGCTTAATGGGGACCGGTTACACAGATACGCAGTATTTT.

The rearrangement joins TRBV29-1 to TRBJ2-7; 7 bases are shared with TRBD1. The CDR3 is made up of 13 amino acids. Per germline, CDR1 SQVTM and CDR2 ANQGSEA. Trimming cost V 7 bases and J 6 bases; bases outside gene matches: 12. CDR3: CSALPGQKGEQYF. CDR3 nucleotide sequence: TGCAGCGCACTGCCGGGACAGAAGGGCGAGCAGTACTTC.

The J gene is TRBJ1-1, the V gene TRBV27; D remains unclear. This CDR3 is 12 amino acids long. Germline V gene sequence: CDR1 MNHEY, CDR2 SMNVEV (reference sequence). Trimming removed 8 bases from V and 1 base from J, with 8 bases in between. The CDR3 bases are TGTGCCAGCTTGAGCTGGAACACTGAAGCTTTCTTT. It specifies CASLSWNTEAFF.

The gene calls are TRBV27 and TRBJ2-1, with 8 bases matching TRBD1. Germline CDR1 reads MNHEY; CDR2 reads SMNVEV (reference sequence). The CDR3 is 15 amino acids. V was pared by 2 bases and J by 6 bases, with 6 bases of the junction left unmatched. The CDR3 DNA follows: TGTGCCAGCAGTTTACTCAGGGGGCAAAGCAATGAGCAGTTCTTC. Amino acid sequence: CASSLLRGQSNEQFF.

This clone showed up just once. The chain recombines TRBV5-5 with TRBJ1-6; D possibly corresponds to TRBD1 (5 bases). This CDR3 is 14 amino acids long. Germline V lookup: CDR1 SGHKS, CDR2 YYEKEE (reference sequence). V lost 0 bases to trimming and J lost 7 bases, with 8 bases between them. CDR3 coding DNA: TGTGCCAGCAGCTTGGGGGGCCCAAATTCACCCCTCCACTTT. As protein: CASSLGGPNSPLHF. Using reference TRBV5-5 and TRBJ1-6 for the parts outside the CDR3, the full variable domain is DAGVTQSPTHLIKTRGQQVTLRCSPISGHKSVSWYQQVLGQGPQFIFQYYEKEERGRGNFPDRFSARQFPNYSSELNVNALLLGDSALYLCASSLGGPNSPLHFGNGTRLTVT.

This clone was detected once. This specimen includes other DNA sequences encoding the same CDR3. The V gene is TRBV5-1, the J gene TRBJ2-5; D gene ambiguous. V was cut by 5 bases and J by 1 base, with 3 bases left in between. CDR1 and CDR2 from the germline V gene are SGHRS and YFSETQ. The length of the CDR3 is 11 residues. CDR3 DNA sequence: TGCGCCAGCAGTCGCCAAGAGACCCAGTACTTC. It codes for CASSRQETQYF.

The J gene is TRBJ2-7, the V gene TRBV11-2; the D gene is possibly TRBD1 (5 bases). This CDR3 has 18 amino acids. V was shortened by 4 bases and J by 5 bases, with 27 bases between the two germline ends. Germline lookup yields CDR1 SGHAT and CDR2 FQNNGV. In DNA form, the CDR3 reads TGTGCCAGCAGCTCTACGACAGTTTCGGTTTGGTTGGGGCACGAGCAGTACTTC. The encoded protein is CASSSTTVSVWLGHEQYF. Drawing the rest from reference TRBV11-2 and TRBJ2-7, the complete variable domain is EAGVAQSPRYKIIEKRQSVAFWCNPISGHATLYWYQQILGQGPKLLIQFQNNGVVDDSQLPKDRFSAERLKGVDSTLKIQPAKLEDSAVYLCASSSTTVSVWLGHEQYFGPGTRLTVT.

The chain combines TRBV5-6 with TRBJ2-6, with 7 nucleotides matching TRBD1. Germline lookup yields CDR1 SGHDT and CDR2 YYEEEE. With V trimmed by 4 bases and J by 2 bases, 3 bases remained unmatched. The CDR3 has 15 residues. Here the CDR3 DNA reads TGTGCCAGCAGCCAGACAGGGACTGGGGCCAACGTCCTGACTTTC. Amino acids: CASSQTGTGANVLTF.

The gene calls are TRBV19 and TRBJ1-2; no reliable D call. CDR3 size: 12 residues. V was shortened by 9 bases and J by 4 bases, with 12 bases between the two germline ends. Germline lookup yields CDR1 LNHDA and CDR2 SQIVND (reference sequence). The CDR3 sequence: CASLKEPYGYTF. CDR3 sequence (DNA): TGTGCCAGCCTCAAAGAGCCCTATGGCTACACCTTC.

The table lists this clone with a count of one. The gene calls are TRBV11-2 and TRBJ2-2, with 8 nucleotides matching TRBD1. The ends lost 4 bases at V and 1 base at J; junction bases unmatched: 2. The CDR3 is 15 amino acids. From germline, CDR1 is SGHAT and CDR2 FQNNGV. The CDR3 DNA reads TGTGCCAGCAGCTCCGGGACAGGGAACACCGGGGAGCTGTTTTTT. Translating gives CASSSGTGNTGELFF. The full variable domain, its missing parts supplied by reference TRBV11-2 and TRBJ2-2, is EAGVAQSPRYKIIEKRQSVAFWCNPISGHATLYWYQQILGQGPKLLIQFQNNGVVDDSQLPKDRFSAERLKGVDSTLKIQPAKLEDSAVYLCASSSGTGNTGELFFGEGSRLTVL.

CDR3 loop: CASNPTGGWDTEAFF. Here the CDR3 DNA reads TGCGCCAGCAACCCGACAGGGGGCTGGGACACTGAAGCTTTCTTT. V gene TRBV5-1 combines with J gene TRBJ1-1; 10 nucleotides match TRBD1. This CDR3 has 15 residues. V shed 6 bases, J shed 3 bases, and the junction held 8 bases outside the gene matches. Germline lookup yields CDR1 SGHRS and CDR2 YFSETQ.